Sequencing of this TCR beta chain was carried out in a study of blood T cell repertoires in COVID-19. At the level of the study: Acute-phase and convalescent COVID-19 samples originated in the United States, Italy and Spain. T cells, B-cell-depleted T cells, or PBMCs supplied cDNA or gDNA.

This table comes from immunoSEQ multiplex PCR, and its TCRdb copy is limited to in-frame clones, with some not included. Of about 150,000 clones detected, about four fifths appear once; the ten largest clones hold 25% to 30%. This clone was observed a single time. What was sequenced was peripheral blood. The origin of this receptor is a woman aged 55-70 years with acute or convalescent COVID-19.

This chain's CDR3 is CASSPGQGTGELFF. As DNA, the CDR3 is TGTGCCAGCAGCCCGGGACAGGGGACCGGGGAGCTGTTTTTT. V gene TRBV7-2 combines with J gene TRBJ2-2; 10 positions agree with TRBD1. The CDR3 is 14 amino acids. Germline V gene lookup returns CDR1 SGHTA and CDR2 FQGNSA. After removal of 5 bases from V and 5 bases from J, the junction contained 2 bases not matched to a gene.